This T cell receptor (beta chain) was retrieved from a study of beta chain features in type 1 diabetes. Looking at the study overall: Cell yields, gender and age were comparable in patients and healthy donors.

Expressed TCRB transcripts were sequenced because the isolated RNA had all been reverse transcribed beforehand. The data were produced by immunoSEQ multiplex PCR, yet TCRdb's version contains in-frame clones alone and is incomplete. Of 450,000 to 550,000 clones listed, about 32% are singletons. This clone was counted a few times. This sequence originates from a man between 18 and 35 years old in good health. The sample taken for sequencing was naive CD4+ T cells from blood.

The DNA of the CDR3 is TGTGCCAGCAGCCCAGGACTTACGCTCTATGGCTACACCTTC. Translation: CASSPGLTLYGYTF. The chain links TRBV9 to TRBJ1-2; D gene uncertain. Germline CDR1 is SGDLS and CDR2 is YYNGEE. V was cut by 4 bases and J by 4 bases, with 14 bases left in between. This CDR3 contains 14 residues.